This T cell receptor (beta chain) came from a study of post-analysis software for immune sequencing data. Study-wide findings and caveats: Multiple sclerosis patients showed significantly lower normalized Chao1 diversity than controls did. Patients used about 5 TRBV segments, including TRBV5-6, TRBV5-1 and TRBV20-1, more often than controls.

On this clonotype: Antigen specificity is unknown. A read error may account for a junction end that differs from germline.

Germline-derived CDR1 and CDR2 are ENHRY and SYGVKD. CDR3 length equals 16 residues. Unique-molecular-identifier-tagged TCR beta cDNA libraries were used. TCRdb reanalysed the PCR reads using MiXCR and keeps one entry per CDR3 protein. The table lists about 570,000 distinct CDR3 sequences, 30% to 40% of them singletons. The gene calls are TRBV10-3 and TRBJ2-2; tentatively, D is TRBD1 or TRBD2 (5 bases each). Sequenced input: blood. This receptor was identified in a girl aged 2-17 years with multiple sclerosis. This CDR3 reads CAISESFGANTGERFF. The CDR3 nucleotides read TGTGCCATCAGTGAGTCATTTGGGGCTAACACCGGGGAGCGGTTTTTT.